The clone carrying this T cell receptor beta chain has just one count. Its antigen is not identified. The data belong to a study of cytomegalovirus exposure and HLA in healthy donors. Study results and limitations: There were some V segments, including TRBV6-2 and TRBV6-3, excluded as indistinguishable. Later analysis identified a missense DCLRE1C variant that was linked to TCR beta V- and J-gene trimming.

CDR3 length: 16 residues. V was shortened by 6 bases and J by 4 bases, with 18 bases between the two germline ends. Looked up from germline, CDR1 is MDHEN and CDR2 is SYDVKM. A multiplex PCR was run with 60 Vbeta primers and 13 Jbeta primers. Method: immunoSEQ multiplex PCR; TCRdb's copy keeps in-frame clones and lacks some. Of approximately 150,000 clones in the sample, 76% were seen once. Sequencing was carried out using PBMCs. V is TRBV28 and J is TRBJ2-2, with a possible D match to TRBD1 (6 bases). The clonotype was recovered from a man between 60 and 70 years old in good health and CMV-seronegative. This chain's CDR3 is CASSTYRQGSTGELFF. The CDR3 DNA follows: TGTGCCAGCAGCACCTACCGGCAGGGGAGCACCGGGGAGCTGTTTTTT. The variable domain in full, completed from reference TRBV28 and TRBJ2-2, reads DVKVTQSSRYLVKRTGEKVFLECVQDMDHENMFWYRQDPGLGLRLIYFSYDVKMKEKGDIPEGYSVSREKKERFSLILESASTNQTSMYLCASSTYRQGSTGELFFGEGSRLTVL.